This paragraph covers one T cell receptor beta chain sequence. Antigen specificity is unknown. The data derive from a study of cytomegalovirus exposure and HLA in healthy donors. Findings and limits, study-wide: Cytomegalovirus-associated TCR beta chains were listed, numbering roughly 150.

The CDR3 spans 15 residues. V was shortened by 4 bases and J by 2 bases, with 14 bases between the two germline ends. Germline CDR1 and CDR2: SGHRS and YFSETQ. The repertoire was sequenced with immunoSEQ multiplex PCR; TCRdb's copy has only in-frame clones and lacks some. The sample holds about 170,000 clones; 89% are singletons and the top ten take 4% to 5%. The rearrangement joins TRBV5-1 to TRBJ2-3; D may be TRBD2 (6 bases). The sample taken for sequencing was PBMCs. The source of this sequence is a man between 18 and 29 years old in good health and CMV-seropositive. Written as DNA, the CDR3 is TGCGCCAGCAGCGAGTTGGGACTTAACACAGATACGCAGTATTTT. Protein: CASSELGLNTDTQYF.